This T cell receptor (beta chain) is from a study of blood T cell repertoires in COVID-19. In the study overall: Samples came from the United States, Italy and Spain, spanning acute and convalescent COVID-19. Sources were T cells, B-cell-depleted T cells, or PBMCs; the material itself was cDNA or gDNA.

CDR1 is GTSNPN and CDR2 is SVGIG in the germline V gene (reference sequence). The CDR3 has 13 residues. Trimming cost V 3 bases and J 4 bases, with 12 bases left between them. This table comes from immunoSEQ multiplex PCR, and its TCRdb copy is limited to in-frame clones, with some not included. In the table there are about 94,000 clones, 74% of which are singletons. In this sample, this clone turned up a few times. Seattle's enrolled individuals joined amid active infection and were then monitored longitudinally. The origin of this receptor is a man aged 65 to 79 with COVID-19, enrolled during active disease. V usage is TRBV30 and J usage is TRBJ2-5; a possible D gene is TRBD2 (7 bases). Sequencing used peripheral blood. CDR3 coding DNA: TGTGCCTGGAGGCGGAGGGGGGGAGAGACCCAGTACTTC. This translates into CAWRRRGGETQYF.